The 5 T cell receptor beta chains below were found in one sample sequenced in a study of identical twins. Using its own MiXCR run on the 5' RACE reads, TCRdb lists one record per CDR3 protein. The table lists approximately 220,000 distinct CDR3 sequences, around 8% of them singletons. The sample was also linked to a second study, of yellow fever vaccine responses in identical twins.

The sequencing sample was made of memory (CD45RO+) T cells sorted from blood. Receptors originate from a woman between 18 and 30 years old in good health.

V usage is TRBV15 and J usage is TRBJ2-7; 8 positions agree with TRBD2. Germline-derived CDR1 and CDR2 are LNHNV and YYDKDF (reference sequence). The trim removed 1 base at V and 5 bases at J, leaving 1 base unmatched. The CDR3 length is 13 residues. This CDR3 reads CATSRAGGHEQYF. CDR3 in DNA: TGTGCCACCAGCAGAGCGGGGGGGCACGAGCAGTACTTC.

The sample holds many counts of this clonotype. The V gene is TRBV3-1, the J gene TRBJ2-7; D not resolved. V lost 4 bases, J lost 4 bases, and 11 bases lay in between. The CDR3 sequence is 13 residues long. From germline, CDR1 is LGHDT and CDR2 YNNKEL (reference sequence). The CDR3 DNA reads TGTGCCAGCAGCCCTGGGCCACCTTACGAGCAGTACTTC. This sequence encodes CASSPGPPYEQYF.

The sample holds a few counts of this clonotype. The chain links TRBV7-2 to TRBJ2-2; tentatively, D is TRBD1 or TRBD2 (5 bases each). The CDR3 runs to 16 residues. Trimming removed 2 bases from V and 1 base from J, with 11 bases in between. Germline CDR1 and CDR2: SGHTA and FQGNSA. The CDR3 DNA reads TGTGCCAGCAGCTTATCCGGGACGGTGAACACCGGGGAGCTGTTTTTT. As protein: CASSLSGTVNTGELFF.

V is TRBV6-2 or TRBV6-3 and J is TRBJ1-6; the match to TRBD1 covers 12 bases. J lost 9 bases, V lost 4 bases, and 7 bases had no gene match. The V gene's germline CDR1 is MNHEY and CDR2 SVGEGT. The CDR3 is 16 amino acids. CDR3 in DNA: TGTGCCAGCAGTTCTCCGGGACAGGGGGCTGGTTCACCCCTCCACTTT. It translates to CASSSPGQGAGSPLHF.

This chain joins TRBV11-3 and TRBJ2-5; 12 bases match TRBD2. Germline CDR1 SGHNT, CDR2 YENEEA. CDR3 length equals 17 residues. V lost 5 bases to trimming and J lost 5 bases; unmatched junction nucleotides: 12. DNA for the CDR3: TGTGCCAGCAGCCCCGGACTAGCGGGGACCTCGGAGGAGACCCAGTACTTC. Its translation: CASSPGLAGTSEETQYF. Looking up the rest from reference TRBV11-3 and TRBJ2-5 gives the full variable domain: EAGVVQSPRYKIIEKKQPVAFWCNPISGHNTLYWYLQNLGQGPELLIRYENEEAVDDSQLPKDRFSAERLKGVDSTLKIQPAELGDSAVYLCASSPGLAGTSEETQYFGPGTRLLVL.